This T cell receptor (beta chain) is drawn from a study of cytomegalovirus exposure and HLA in healthy donors. Whole-study results and caveats: The authors assumed roughly uniform sequencing depth across donors for presence/absence analyses.

V lost 5 bases, J lost 5 bases, and 18 bases lay in between. This CDR3 comprises 15 residues. The V gene's germline CDR1 is LNHDA and CDR2 SQIVND (reference sequence). About this clone itself: Antigen: not known.

The PCR used 60 Vbeta and 13 Jbeta primers. Measured with immunoSEQ multiplex PCR; TCRdb has only the in-frame clones, and not every one. This table holds some 120,000 clones, about 73% found once. Material: PBMCs. The chain is built from TRBV19 and TRBJ1-1; D remains ambiguous. This sequence was found in a middle-aged woman in good health and CMV-seropositive. The CDR3 reads CASSPPWARGTEAFF. The CDR3 DNA reads as TGTGCCAGTAGTCCCCCTTGGGCCCGTGGAACTGAAGCTTTCTTT.